This entry features one T cell receptor beta chain sequence. Its antigen is unknown. The V gene's germline CDR1 is SGHVS and CDR2 FQNEAQ. The CDR3 runs 16 residues. V gave up 1 base and J gave up 5 bases, with 17 bases separating them. The protocol was immunoSEQ multiplex PCR, while the TCRdb copy is restricted to in-frame clones and leaves out a portion. Here the sample spans roughly 140,000 clones, more than 70% being singletons. This specimen belongs to a study of T cell responses to AZD1222 COVID-19 vaccine. General study points: The span of vaccine-associated CD4 TCRs extended across spike, with dominance at 160-218 and 743-854. Mostly white British, mostly female donors; authors suggested clonal diversity may be underestimated. Repertoire sampling occurred only after the peak T cell response. Increased Spike-specific TCR breadth and depth were observed after two AZD1222 doses.

This receptor was obtained from an adult in good health. The source was peripheral blood, collected on day 0 of MenACWY control vaccination. The V gene is TRBV7-8, the J gene TRBJ1-2; perhaps TRBD1 as D (5 bases). CDR3 bases: TGTGCCAGCAGCTTAGTCAGGGACGGGCTAAGATATGGCTACACCTTC. It is translated as CASSLVRDGLRYGYTF.